Shown below are 15 T cell receptor beta chains from a single sample sequenced in a study of T cell changes during pregnancy in multiple sclerosis. Assay used: immunoSEQ multiplex PCR; TCRdb lists only in-frame clones, some missing. The repertoire holds about 87,000 clones, with 85% to 95% as singletons. Sequencing was performed on peripheral blood, taken in the third trimester of pregnancy. These receptors originate from a female donor in good health, enrolled as a control in a pregnancy study.

This clone has more than one count but fewer than ten. This chain uses TRBV2 with TRBJ1-5, with TRBD1 as a possible D gene (5 bases). CDR1 is SNHLY, CDR2 FYNNEI, per germline. This CDR3 contains 12 residues. The V end was cut by 3 bases, the J end by 12 bases, with 12 bases between. The CDR3 DNA reads TGTGCCAGCAGTGAGGGGGGGATACTCCAGCATTTT. Its protein is CASSEGGILQHF. The full variable domain, rest sourced from reference TRBV2 and TRBJ1-5, is EPEVTQTPSHQVTQMGQEVILRCVPISNHLYFYWYRQILGQKVEFLVSFYNNEISEKSEIFDDQFSVERPDGSNFTLKIRSTKLEDSAMYFCASSEGGILQHFGDGTRLSIL.

The rearrangement joins TRBV5-1 to TRBJ1-4, with D possibly being TRBD1 (6 bases). The V gene's germline CDR1 is SGHRS and CDR2 YFSETQ. Trimming removed 4 bases at V and 7 bases at J, with 14 bases between. This CDR3 comprises 14 residues. The CDR3 region is CASSQSTGFEKLFF. In nucleotides, the CDR3 is TGCGCCAGCAGCCAATCGACAGGATTTGAAAAACTGTTTTTT.

This clone was seen a single time. The junction and the germline gene differ at one end; a read error may be behind it. V usage is TRBV6-6 and J usage is TRBJ2-7; D uncertain. Germline-derived CDR1 and CDR2 are MNHNY and SVGAGI (reference sequence). The CDR3 runs to 15 residues. CDR3: CASSYSLEASSEQYF. The CDR3 DNA follows: TGTGCCAGCAGTTACTCCCTTGAGGCCTCCTCCGAGCAGTACTTC.

This clone has just one count. The chain employs TRBV27 and TRBJ2-7; TRBD2 agrees at 10 bases. Germline V lookup: CDR1 MNHEY, CDR2 SMNVEV (reference sequence). The CDR3 has 17 residues. The V and J ends lost 5 bases and 6 bases, in that order; junction bases with no gene match: 16. As DNA, the CDR3 is TGTGCCAGCAGTCAGGGGGGGACGAGACTAGCGGGTGTCGAGCAGTACTTC. Translated, it gives CASSQGGTRLAGVEQYF.

This sequence joins TRBV28 and TRBJ1-5, with TRBD1 as a possible D gene (5 bases). Trimming removed 2 bases at V and 4 bases at J, with 12 bases between. Looked up from germline, CDR1 is MDHEN and CDR2 is SYDVKM. The CDR3 loop spans 15 amino acids. The DNA of the CDR3 is TGTGCCAGCAGTTTAGGAGGGGTTCGGAATCAGCCCCAGCATTTT. Translated: CASSLGGVRNQPQHF.

The chain recombines TRBV27 with TRBJ2-5; perhaps TRBD1 as D (6 bases). Trimming left V 3 bases short and J 4 bases short, with 18 bases between. There are 16 residues in the CDR3. Looked up from germline, CDR1 is MNHEY and CDR2 is SMNVEV (reference sequence). The CDR3 DNA reads TGTGCCAGCAGTTTGGCACAGGGCGAGTTCGGAGAGACCCAGTACTTC. Residues: CASSLAQGEFGETQYF.

CDR3 sequence: CASSYSGGSISYEQYF. CDR3 bases: TGTGCCAGCAGTTACTCGGGAGGGTCGATCTCCTACGAGCAGTACTTC. The rearrangement links TRBV6-5 to TRBJ2-7; 7 bases are shared with TRBD2. This CDR3 has 16 amino acids. V lost 0 bases and J lost 0; bases outside the gene matches: 5. Germline assignment: CDR1 MNHEY and CDR2 SVGAGI.

CDR3 DNA: TGCGCCAGCAGCCAAGTGGACAGGGGAAACAATGAGCAGTTCTTC. This codes for CASSQVDRGNNEQFF. This rearrangement joins TRBV4-1 to TRBJ2-1, with 9 bases lining up with TRBD1. CDR3 length equals 15 residues. V shed 1 base, J shed 5 bases, and the junction held 3 bases outside the gene matches. Looked up from germline, CDR1 is MGHRA and CDR2 is YSYEKL.

This CDR3 is CASTNWTGGDHKAFF. As DNA, the CDR3 is TGTGCCAGCACTAACTGGACAGGGGGCGACCATAAAGCTTTCTTT. The chain combines TRBV4-2 with TRBJ1-1; 11 bases are a match to TRBD1. V was clipped by 7 bases and J by 9 bases; unmatched bases: 13. CDR1 and CDR2 (germline): LGHNA, YNFKEQ. The CDR3 length is 15 residues.

This clone is a singleton in its sample. This chain links TRBV5-4 with TRBJ2-3, with TRBD2 identical over 9 bases. The CDR3 has 16 residues. J lost 5 bases, V lost 3 bases, and 10 bases had no gene match. Looked up from germline, CDR1 is SGHNT and CDR2 is YYREEE (reference sequence). The CDR3 nucleotides are TGTGCCAGCAGCTATAGGGATAGCGGGAGTGGAGATACGCAGTATTTT. Translating gives CASSYRDSGSGDTQYF.

This chain joins TRBV18 and TRBJ2-7, with 14 bases that match TRBD2. Germline V gives CDR1 KGHSH, CDR2 LQKENI. V dropped 4 bases and J dropped 6; count of bases not matched to a gene: 2. The CDR3 is 14 amino acids. The CDR3 spells CASSQGTSGSEQYF. In nucleotides, the CDR3 is TGTGCCAGCTCACAGGGGACTAGCGGGAGCGAGCAGTACTTC.

The chain uses TRBV13 and TRBJ1-2; D perhaps matches TRBD1 (6 bases). The ends were cut back, 2 bases at V and 5 bases at J, with 18 bases in the middle. Germline CDR1 and CDR2: PRHDT and FYEKMQ (reference sequence). The CDR3 is 16 residues long. DNA for the CDR3: TGTGCCAGCAGCTTATTCGCGGGAGGACAGACATATGGCTACACCTTC. It encodes CASSLFAGGQTYGYTF. Filled out from reference TRBV13 and TRBJ1-2, the complete variable domain reads AAGVIQSPRHLIKEKRETATLKCYPIPRHDTVYWYQQGPGQDPQFLISFYEKMQSDKGSIPDRFSAQQFSDYHSELNMSSLELGDSALYFCASSLFAGGQTYGYTFGSGTRLTVV.

This clone is a singleton in its sample. The chain uses TRBV5-6 and TRBJ2-1; 15 nucleotides agree with TRBD2. After removal of 10 bases from V and 0 bases from J, the junction contained 11 bases not matched to a gene. CDR1 SGHDT and CDR2 YYEEEE come from the germline V gene. The CDR3 has 18 residues. The CDR3 DNA follows: TGTGCCGGAGGCAGGACTAGCGGGAGGGACGTCTCCTACAATGAGCAGTTCTTC. Its translation: CAGGRTSGRDVSYNEQFF. The full variable domain, with the rest looked up from reference TRBV5-6 and TRBJ2-1, is DAGVTQSPTHLIKTRGQQVTLRCSPKSGHDTVSWYQQALGQGPQFIFQYYEEEERQRGNFPDRFSGHQFPNYSSELNVNALLLGDSALYLCAGGRTSGRDVSYNEQFFGPGTRLTVL.

The V gene is TRBV12-5, the J gene TRBJ2-7, with 7 bases matching TRBD1. The CDR3 is made up of 17 amino acids. V dropped 7 bases and J dropped 2; count of bases not matched to a gene: 17. Per germline, CDR1 LGHNT and CDR2 FRNRAP. CDR3 in amino acids: CASAPSQKKTGPYEQYF. CDR3 nucleotides: TGTGCTAGTGCCCCATCCCAAAAAAAGACAGGGCCCTACGAGCAGTACTTC.

In its sample, this clone was seen once. The chain uses TRBV11-2 and TRBJ2-3, with 8 bases lining up with TRBD2. The CDR3 extends over 14 amino acids. Germline values: CDR1 SGHAT, CDR2 FQNNGV. V was pared by 2 bases and J by 5 bases, with 3 bases of the junction left unmatched. The CDR3 loop is CASSLTSGRDTQYF. The CDR3 DNA is TGTGCCAGCAGCTTAACCAGCGGGAGAGATACGCAGTATTTT. Using reference TRBV11-2 and TRBJ2-3 for the parts outside the CDR3, the full variable domain is EAGVAQSPRYKIIEKRQSVAFWCNPISGHATLYWYQQILGQGPKLLIQFQNNGVVDDSQLPKDRFSAERLKGVDSTLKIQPAKLEDSAVYLCASSLTSGRDTQYFGPGTRLTVL.